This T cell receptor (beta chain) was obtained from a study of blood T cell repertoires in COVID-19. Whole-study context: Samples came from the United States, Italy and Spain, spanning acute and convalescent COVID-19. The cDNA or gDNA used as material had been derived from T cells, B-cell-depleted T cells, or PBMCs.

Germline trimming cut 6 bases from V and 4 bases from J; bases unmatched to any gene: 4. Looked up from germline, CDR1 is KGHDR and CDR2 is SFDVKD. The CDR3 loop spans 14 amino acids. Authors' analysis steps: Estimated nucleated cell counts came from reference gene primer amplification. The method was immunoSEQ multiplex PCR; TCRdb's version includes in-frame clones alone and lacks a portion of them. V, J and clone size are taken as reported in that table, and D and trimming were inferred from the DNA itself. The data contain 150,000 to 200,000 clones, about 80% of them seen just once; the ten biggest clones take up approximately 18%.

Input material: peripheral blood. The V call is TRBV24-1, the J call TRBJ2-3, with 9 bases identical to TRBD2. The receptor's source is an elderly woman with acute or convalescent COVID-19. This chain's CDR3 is CATSTGTSSDTQYF. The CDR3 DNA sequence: TGTGCCACCAGTACCGGGACTAGCTCAGATACGCAGTATTTT.